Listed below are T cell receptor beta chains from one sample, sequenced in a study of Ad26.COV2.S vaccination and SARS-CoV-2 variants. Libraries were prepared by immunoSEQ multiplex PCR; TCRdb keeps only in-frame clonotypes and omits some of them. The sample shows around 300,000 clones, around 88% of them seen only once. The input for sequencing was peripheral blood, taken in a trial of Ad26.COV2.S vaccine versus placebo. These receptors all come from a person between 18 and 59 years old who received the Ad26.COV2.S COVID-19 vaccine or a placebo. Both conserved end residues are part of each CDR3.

CSVEVRGPGEQFF | TRBJ2-1 | TRBV29-1
CASSRDSPGYEQYF | TRBJ2-7 | TRBV3-1/TRBV3-2
CASTSSGNTIYF | TRBJ1-3 | TRBV19
CASTLGGPTNEKLFF | TRBJ1-4 | TRBV6-6
CASSQGQFYGYTF | TRBJ1-2 | TRBV4-1
CASSPDQDLLSGANVLTF | TRBJ2-6 | TRBV5-1
CASRLGQGSGELFF | TRBJ2-2 | TRBV7-8
CATSRGDQYADTIYF | TRBJ1-3 | TRBV15
CASSYSTRGTGELFF | TRBJ2-2 | TRBV6-5
CASSQDGGRANTGELFF | TRBJ2-2 | TRBV4-2
CAISEIGGGPTEAFF | TRBJ1-1 | TRBV10-3
CASSSPQGGDTQYF | TRBJ2-3 | TRBV5-4
CASSRTSGQTDTQYF | TRBJ2-3 | TRBV7-3
CASSIGRGGLPPYEQYF | TRBJ2-7 | TRBV19
CASSALAGRGTDTQYF | TRBJ2-3 | TRBV5-1
CASSGRSNEKLFF | TRBJ1-4 | TRBV2
CASSVEGRSGELFF | TRBJ2-2 | TRBV9
CASSQLSRGYEQYF | TRBJ2-7 | TRBV4-1
CASSLWESVDTQYF | TRBJ2-3 | TRBV11-2
CASLRVGTSYEQYF | TRBJ2-7 | TRBV2
CASSPRTGGTEAFF | TRBJ1-1 | TRBV9
CASNPLAGGRTDTQYF | TRBJ2-3 | TRBV6-2/TRBV6-3
CASSLGSYEQYF | TRBJ2-7 | TRBV28
CASSQAGGTDTQYF | TRBJ2-3 | TRBV4-1
CASSRIGQGNEKLFF | TRBJ1-4 | TRBV5-1
CASSAGETQYF | TRBJ2-5 | TRBV2
CSLTGRHIDDEQYF | TRBJ2-7 | TRBV29-1
CASSFGELSPLHF | TRBJ1-6 | TRBV27
CASSPQSPRSYGYTF | TRBJ1-2 | TRBV21-1
CASSSPRRLGGETQYF | TRBJ2-5 | TRBV19
CASSSPLHRDRGDEKLFF | TRBJ1-4 | TRBV7-9